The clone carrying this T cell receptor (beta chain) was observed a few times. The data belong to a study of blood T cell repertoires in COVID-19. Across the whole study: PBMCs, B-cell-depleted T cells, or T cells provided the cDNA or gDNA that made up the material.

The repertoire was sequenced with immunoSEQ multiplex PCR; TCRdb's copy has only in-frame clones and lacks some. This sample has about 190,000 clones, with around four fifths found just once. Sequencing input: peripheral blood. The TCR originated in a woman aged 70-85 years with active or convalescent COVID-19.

CDR3 nucleotides: TGTGCCAGCAGTGGACGCCCCGGGGGGGGAGGGCCCCACGAGCAGTACTTC. Translated: CASSGRPGGGGPHEQYF. V is TRBV6-4 and J is TRBJ2-7; 8 nucleotides match TRBD2. J was trimmed by 5 bases and V by 4 bases; bases with no gene match: 16. Germline CDR1 is MRHNA and CDR2 is SNTAGT. The CDR3 extends over 17 amino acids.